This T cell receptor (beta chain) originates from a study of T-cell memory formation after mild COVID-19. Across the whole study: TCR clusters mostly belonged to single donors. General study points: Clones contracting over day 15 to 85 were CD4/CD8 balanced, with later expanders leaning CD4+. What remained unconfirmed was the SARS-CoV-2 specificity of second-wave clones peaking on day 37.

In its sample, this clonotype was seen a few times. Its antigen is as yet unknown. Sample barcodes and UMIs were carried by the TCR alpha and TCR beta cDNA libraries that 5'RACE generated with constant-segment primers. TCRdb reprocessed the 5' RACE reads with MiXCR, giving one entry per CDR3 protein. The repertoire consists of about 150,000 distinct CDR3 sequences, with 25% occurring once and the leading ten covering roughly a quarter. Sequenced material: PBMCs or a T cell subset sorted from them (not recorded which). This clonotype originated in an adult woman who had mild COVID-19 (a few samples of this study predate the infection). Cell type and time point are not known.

The CDR3 sequence: CSGRANTDTQYF. The CDR3 bases are TGCAGCGGCAGGGCCAACACAGATACGCAGTATTTT. J is TRBJ2-3 and V is TRBV29-1, with D possibly being TRBD1 (5 bases). The CDR3 sequence is 12 residues long. Germline V gene data show CDR1 as SQVTM and CDR2 as ANQGSEA. V gave up 7 bases and J gave up 2 bases, with 10 bases separating them.